A single sample gave rise to the 27 T cell receptor beta chains below, sequenced in a study of T cells in localized non-small cell lung cancer. The data were produced by immunoSEQ multiplex PCR, yet TCRdb's version contains in-frame clones alone and is incomplete. The table lists 90,000 to 100,000 clones, under 95% of them singletons. The input for sequencing was PBMCs, taken before any cancer treatment. The source is a woman aged 35 to 70 with stage II squamous cell lung carcinoma.

This chain uses TRBV25-1 with TRBJ2-1; D is perhaps TRBD2 (6 bases). This CDR3 is 16 amino acids long. V lost 5 bases to trimming and J lost 0 bases, with 14 bases between them. In germline, CDR1 is MGHDK, CDR2 SYGVNS. CDR3 nucleotide sequence: TGTGCCAGCAGTATTGTAGCGGCAAGCTCCTACAATGAGCAGTTCTTC. Protein product: CASSIVAASSYNEQFF.

The gene calls are TRBV10-3 and TRBJ2-3; maybe TRBD2 (5 bases). The CDR3 runs 16 residues. Germline V gene sequence: CDR1 ENHRY, CDR2 SYGVKD. Trimming took 1 base from V and 0 from J, leaving 11 bases between them. In DNA form, the CDR3 reads TGTGCCATCAGTGAGTGGCGGGCCCCGAGCACAGATACGCAGTATTTT. It specifies CAISEWRAPSTDTQYF.

This chain uses TRBV19 with TRBJ2-7; D uncertain. The germline gives CDR1 LNHDA, CDR2 SQIVND (reference sequence). The CDR3 runs to 14 residues. Trimming removed 1 base at V and 3 bases at J, with 10 bases between. CDR3 sequence (DNA): TGTGCCAGTAGTATAGCGGACGGTTTCTACGAGCAGTACTTC. Its protein product is CASSIADGFYEQYF.

The CDR3: CASLQGISPGEKLFF. The CDR3 nucleotides are TGTGCCAGTCTCCAGGGGATTTCACCGGGGGAAAAACTGTTTTTT. This chain links TRBV6-6 with TRBJ1-4; TRBD1 might be the D (6 bases). Trimming took off 9 bases at V and 8 bases at J, with 22 bases between the two ends. The CDR3 length is 15 residues. The V gene's germline CDR1 is MNHNY and CDR2 SVGAGI (reference sequence).

The rearrangement links TRBV15 to TRBJ2-7; the D gene is possibly TRBD1 (6 bases). The V gene lost 0 bases and the J gene lost 2 bases, with 14 bases spanning the gap. The CDR3 sequence is 16 residues long. Germline V lookup: CDR1 LNHNV, CDR2 YYDKDF (reference sequence). The CDR3 region is CATSRDRGTAAYEQYF. Here the CDR3 DNA reads TGTGCCACCAGCAGAGATAGGGGGACGGCCGCCTACGAGCAGTACTTC.

The chain recombines TRBV27 with TRBJ2-7; D is unresolved. V lost 2 bases and J 7 bases, leaving 15 bases between the germline ends. The CDR3 is made up of 14 amino acids. CDR1 is MNHEY and CDR2 is SMNVEV in the germline V gene (reference sequence). The CDR3: CASSLRQALGEQYF. CDR3 DNA sequence: TGTGCCAGCAGTTTACGGCAGGCCCTCGGTGAGCAGTACTTC.

The chain recombines TRBV5-4 with TRBJ1-6; 10 bases align to TRBD1. Unmatched junction bases numbered 9, after V lost 5 bases and J lost 7 bases. Germline V gene sequence: CDR1 SGHNT, CDR2 YYREEE (reference sequence). The CDR3 sequence is 16 residues long. The CDR3 here is CASSSKVDRGNSPLHF. The CDR3 coding sequence is TGTGCCAGCAGTTCCAAGGTGGACAGGGGGAATTCACCCCTCCACTTT.

CDR3 protein: CASSTGLAGAGEQYF. Here the CDR3 DNA reads TGTGCCAGTAGTACAGGACTAGCGGGAGCGGGGGAGCAGTACTTC. The chain uses TRBV19 and TRBJ2-7; 13 bases align to TRBD2. Germline CDR1 reads LNHDA; CDR2 reads SQIVND (reference sequence). The CDR3 length is 15 residues. V shed 4 bases and J 7 bases; nucleotides not matched to a gene: 7.

The chain links TRBV15 to TRBJ1-5; D not certain. V lost 4 bases and J 4 bases, leaving 8 bases between the germline ends. The CDR3 has 13 residues. The V gene's germline CDR1 is LNHNV and CDR2 YYDKDF (reference sequence). The DNA for the CDR3 is TGTGCCACCAGCACCACAAATAATCAGCCCCAGCATTTT. As protein: CATSTTNNQPQHF. The full variable domain, with the rest looked up from reference TRBV15 and TRBJ1-5, is DAMVIQNPRYQVTQFGKPVTLSCSQTLNHNVMYWYQQKSSQAPKLLFHYYDKDFNNEADTPDNFQSRRPNTSFCFLDIRSPGLGDTAMYLCATSTTNNQPQHFGDGTRLSIL.

The chain uses TRBV7-9 and TRBJ2-2, with 7 positions matching TRBD1. J lost 0 bases, V lost 4 bases, and 11 bases had no gene match. The CDR3 has 18 amino acids. CDR1 SEHNR and CDR2 FQNEAQ come from the germline V gene (reference sequence). The CDR3 sequence: CASSWDSTTTPNTGELFF. DNA for the CDR3: TGTGCCAGCAGCTGGGACAGCACGACGACACCGAACACCGGGGAGCTGTTTTTT.

The chain joins TRBV5-8 to TRBJ2-5, with D perhaps TRBD1 (6 bases). Between the trimmed V and J ends, which lost 2 bases and 1 base, there was a span of 18 bases. The germline CDR1 and CDR2 sequences are SGHTS and YDEGEE. There are 17 residues in the CDR3. The CDR3 sequence is CASSFDYRVRLQETQYF. The CDR3 nucleotides read TGTGCCAGCAGCTTCGATTACAGGGTGAGACTCCAAGAGACCCAGTACTTC.

About this clone: Its ends do not fully match the called genes, so a read error is possible. The chain recombines TRBV9 with TRBJ2-1; 9 positions agree with TRBD2. The CDR3 consists of 14 residues. CDR1 and CDR2 from the germline V gene are SGDLS and YYNGEE. Here the CDR3 reads CASSALGTSTPPVF. In nucleotides, the CDR3 is TGTGCCAGCAGCGCCCTCGGGACTAGCACTCCCCCGGTCTTC.

This clone was recorded only once. The chain is built from TRBV14 and TRBJ2-1; no firm D call. The CDR3 has 13 residues. Trimming left V 4 bases short and J 6 bases short, with 10 bases between. Germline V gene lookup returns CDR1 SGHDN and CDR2 FVKESK. The CDR3 loop reads CASSPGPLNEQFF. The CDR3 bases are TGTGCCAGCAGCCCCGGGCCTCTCAATGAGCAGTTCTTC.

The rearrangement uses TRBV14 and TRBJ1-2; 7 nucleotides line up with TRBD1. The CDR3 has 17 amino acids. Germline V gene data show CDR1 as SGHDN and CDR2 as FVKESK. J gave up 5 bases and V 0 bases, and 12 bases lay outside the gene matches. CDR3 loop: CASSQDVSRQGYYGYTF. The DNA of the CDR3 is TGTGCCAGCAGCCAAGATGTGTCGAGACAGGGATATTATGGCTACACCTTC.

The chain has TRBV5-6 and TRBJ2-7; TRBD2 might be the D (5 bases). Trimming removed 4 bases from V and 4 bases from J, with 9 bases in between. Per germline, CDR1 SGHDT and CDR2 YYEEEE. The CDR3 has 12 residues. The CDR3 DNA reads as TGTGCCAGCAGCCCCGGGATGTACGAGCAGTACTTC. Encoded protein: CASSPGMYEQYF.

The DNA of the CDR3 is TGTGCCTGGGAAATTCCGGGACCCGTGAACTATGGCTACACCTTC. It codes for CAWEIPGPVNYGYTF. The rearrangement uses TRBV30 and TRBJ1-2; D might be TRBD1 (5 bases). V was pared by 5 bases and J by 2 bases, with 18 bases between. Germline CDR1 and CDR2: GTSNPN and SVGIG (reference sequence). The CDR3 runs 15 residues.

V gene TRBV5-1 combines with J gene TRBJ1-1, with D maybe TRBD1 (5 bases). Germline-derived CDR1 and CDR2 are SGHRS and YFSETQ. With 3 bases removed from V and 8 bases from J, the gap between germline ends came to 11 bases. The CDR3 has 12 residues. CDR3: CASSSFRGEAFF. The CDR3 DNA reads TGCGCCAGCAGCTCCTTTAGGGGCGAAGCTTTCTTT.

The CDR3 is CASSQAGQAGANVLTF. DNA for the CDR3: TGCGCCAGCAGCCAGGCGGGACAGGCTGGGGCCAACGTCCTGACTTTC. The V and J genes are TRBV5-1 and TRBJ2-6; 8 positions match TRBD1. V was clipped by 4 bases and J by 2 bases; unmatched bases: 5. Per the germline V gene, CDR1 is SGHRS and CDR2 is YFSETQ. The CDR3 has 16 residues. The whole variable domain, remainder taken from reference TRBV5-1 and TRBJ2-6, is KAGVTQTPRYLIKTRGQQVTLSCSPISGHRSVSWYQQTPGQGLQFLFEYFSETQRNKGNFPGRFSGRQFSNSRSEMNVSTLELGDSALYLCASSQAGQAGANVLTFGAGSRLTVL.

This chain joins TRBV6-5 and TRBJ1-2; no reliable D call. This CDR3 comprises 14 residues. Per germline, CDR1 MNHEY and CDR2 SVGAGI. The germline V and J ends were trimmed by 6 bases and 5 bases, with 16 bases remaining between them. CDR3 loop: CASSDPLSVYGYTF. CDR3 DNA sequence: TGTGCCAGCAGCGATCCATTATCGGTATATGGCTACACCTTC.

The chain links TRBV19 to TRBJ1-1, with 10 bases lining up with TRBD1. Losses at the gene ends were 7 bases for V and 5 bases for J; bases not matched to a gene: 13. CDR1 and CDR2 (germline): LNHDA, SQIVND (reference sequence). The CDR3 is made up of 16 amino acids. CDR3 sequence: CASTPTWTGGWTEAFF. The CDR3 region has the DNA TGTGCCAGTACCCCGACTTGGACAGGGGGATGGACTGAAGCTTTCTTT.

This rearrangement joins TRBV6-1 to TRBJ2-3, with a tentative D call TRBD2 (6 bases). The CDR3 has 14 residues. The V end was cut by 6 bases, the J end by 4 bases, with 14 bases between. The germline gives CDR1 MNHNS, CDR2 SASEGT. The CDR3 here is CASRGAGGADTQYF. The DNA for the CDR3 is TGTGCCAGCAGAGGCGCCGGCGGGGCAGATACGCAGTATTTT.

The chain combines TRBV2 with TRBJ2-7; maybe TRBD2 (5 bases). This CDR3 contains 13 residues. The V gene lost 5 bases and the J gene lost 2 bases, with 10 bases spanning the gap. Germline values: CDR1 SNHLY, CDR2 FYNNEI. The DNA for the CDR3 is TGTGCCAGCAGTAATGGACTGACCTACGAGCAGTACTTC. It encodes CASSNGLTYEQYF.

This clone was seen only once. The J gene is TRBJ2-3, the V gene TRBV5-1, with 11 positions matching TRBD2. Trimming at V came to 2 bases and at J to 8 bases, leaving 7 bases not matched to a gene. The CDR3 covers 15 residues. In germline, CDR1 is SGHRS, CDR2 YFSETQ. As DNA, the CDR3 is TGCGCCAGCAGCTTCGTGACTAGCGGGATTAGTACGCAGTATTTT. Translated: CASSFVTSGISTQYF.

The rearrangement uses TRBV7-8 and TRBJ1-5, with 8 bases identical to TRBD1. CDR1 is SGHVS and CDR2 is FQNEAQ in the germline V gene. The junction had 13 bases not matched to a gene; V was cut back by 5 bases and J by 7 bases. CDR3 length equals 16 residues. CDR3 residues: CASSGGSGGFRQPQHF. The CDR3 DNA reads TGTGCCAGCAGCGGGGGGTCAGGGGGCTTTCGGCAGCCCCAGCATTTT.

This clone was counted a single time. The chain links TRBV6-1 to TRBJ1-3; 7 bases align to TRBD1. The CDR3 totals 14 residues. Germline CDR1 and CDR2: MNHNS and SASEGT. Germline trimming cut 11 bases from V and 0 bases from J; bases unmatched to any gene: 7. The CDR3 sequence: CAARQGPSGNTIYF. The CDR3 region has the DNA TGTGCCGCCCGACAGGGCCCCTCTGGAAACACCATATATTTT.

The J gene is TRBJ1-2, the V gene TRBV6-6; TRBD1 matches at 8 bases. This CDR3 has 14 residues. J was trimmed by 7 bases and V by 6 bases; bases with no gene match: 10. Germline loops: CDR1 MNHNY, CDR2 SVGAGI (reference sequence). The CDR3 loop is CASRITGGSGGYTF. The CDR3 nucleotides are TGTGCCAGCAGGATTACAGGGGGTTCGGGTGGCTACACCTTC.

The CDR3 here is CASSQARAGSGYTF. In nucleotides, the CDR3 is TGTGCCAGCAGCCAAGCTCGCGCAGGGTCTGGCTACACCTTC. The chain links TRBV14 to TRBJ1-2; D might be TRBD1 (5 bases). Trimming cost V 1 base and J 7 bases, with 13 bases left between them. The CDR3 spans 14 residues. CDR1 and CDR2 from the germline V gene are SGHDN and FVKESK.